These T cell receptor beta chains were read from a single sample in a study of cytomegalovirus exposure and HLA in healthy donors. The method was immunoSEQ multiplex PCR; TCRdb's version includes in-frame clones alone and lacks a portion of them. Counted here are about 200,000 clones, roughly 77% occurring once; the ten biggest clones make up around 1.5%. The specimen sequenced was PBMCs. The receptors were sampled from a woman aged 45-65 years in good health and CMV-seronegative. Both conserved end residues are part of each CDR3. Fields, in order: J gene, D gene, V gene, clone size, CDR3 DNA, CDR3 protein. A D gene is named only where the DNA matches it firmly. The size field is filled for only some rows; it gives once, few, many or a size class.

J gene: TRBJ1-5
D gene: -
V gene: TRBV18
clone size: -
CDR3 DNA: TGTGCCAGCTCACCCTCAGGGCACAATCAGCCCCAGCATTTT
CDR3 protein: CASSPSGHNQPQHF

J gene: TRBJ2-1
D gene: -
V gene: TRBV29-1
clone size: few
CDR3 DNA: TGCAGCGTTGGACTTCAAACTAGGAGGGAGCAGTTCTTC
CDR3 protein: CSVGLQTRREQFF

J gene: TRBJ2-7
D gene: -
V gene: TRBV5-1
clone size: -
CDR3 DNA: TGCGCCAGCAGCTATGACATTACCTACGAGCAGTACTTC
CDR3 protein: CASSYDITYEQYF

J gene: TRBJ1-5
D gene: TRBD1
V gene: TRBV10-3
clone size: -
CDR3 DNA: TGTGCCATCAGTGAGTCGAAGGGGGCAGACTATCAGCCCCAGCATTTT
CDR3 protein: CAISESKGADYQPQHF

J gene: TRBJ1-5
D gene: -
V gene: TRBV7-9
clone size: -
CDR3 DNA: TGTGCCAGCAGCCTGGGGGGGTTCGATCAGCCCCAGCATTTT
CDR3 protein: CASSLGGFDQPQHF

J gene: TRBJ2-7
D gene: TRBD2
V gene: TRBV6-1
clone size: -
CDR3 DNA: TGTGCCAGCAGTCCCTGGGGGGGACGCTACGAGCAGTACTTC
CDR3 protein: CASSPWGGRYEQYF

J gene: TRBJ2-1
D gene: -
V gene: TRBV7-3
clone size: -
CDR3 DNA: TGTGCCAGCAGCTTAAGGGCGGGAAGGGACTCCTACAATGAGCAGTTCTTC
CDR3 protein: CASSLRAGRDSYNEQFF

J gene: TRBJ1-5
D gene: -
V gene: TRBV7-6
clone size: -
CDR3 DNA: TGTGCCAGCAGCTTAACGGATGCGGGGATTCAGCCCCAGCATTTT
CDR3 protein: CASSLTDAGIQPQHF

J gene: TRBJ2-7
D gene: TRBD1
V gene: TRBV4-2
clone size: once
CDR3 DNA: TGTGCCAGCAGCCAAGAGGGGACAGGCCGCTACGAGCAGTACTTC
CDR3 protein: CASSQEGTGRYEQYF

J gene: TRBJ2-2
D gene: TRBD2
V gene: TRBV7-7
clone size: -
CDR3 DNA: TGTGCTAGCAGCCCGGGACTAGCGGGGGCCTTCGGCGGGGAGCTGTTTTTT
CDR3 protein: CASSPGLAGAFGGELFF

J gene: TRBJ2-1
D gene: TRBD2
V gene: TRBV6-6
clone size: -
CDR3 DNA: TGTGCCAGCAGTTCCCTCATAGCGGGGGTCACAAATGAGCAGTTCTTC
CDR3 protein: CASSSLIAGVTNEQFF

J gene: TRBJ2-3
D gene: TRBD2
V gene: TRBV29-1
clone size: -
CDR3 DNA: TGCAGCGTGGGGGAGGGGCCCGACCAAGATACGCAGTATTTT
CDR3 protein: CSVGEGPDQDTQYF

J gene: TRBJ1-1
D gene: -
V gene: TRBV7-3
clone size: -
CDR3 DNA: TGTGCCAGCAGCTCCATACAGGGTAATGAAGCTTTCTTT
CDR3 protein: CASSSIQGNEAFF

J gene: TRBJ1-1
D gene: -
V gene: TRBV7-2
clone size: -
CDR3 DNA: TGTGCCAGCAGCCCCGACAGGACGACTGAAGCTTTCTTT
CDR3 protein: CASSPDRTTEAFF

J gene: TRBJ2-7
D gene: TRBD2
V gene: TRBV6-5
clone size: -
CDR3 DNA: TGTGCCAGCAGTTATGTTGGGACTAGCGGGAGTAACGAGCAGTACTTC
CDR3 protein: CASSYVGTSGSNEQYF

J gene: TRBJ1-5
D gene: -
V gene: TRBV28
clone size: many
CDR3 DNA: TGTGCCAGCAGGGAGGTAAATCAGCCCCAGCATTTT
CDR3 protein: CASREVNQPQHF

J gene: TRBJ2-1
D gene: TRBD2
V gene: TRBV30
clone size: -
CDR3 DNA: TGTGCCTGGAGGGTCAGCGGGACTAATGAGCAGTTCTTC
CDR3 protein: CAWRVSGTNEQFF

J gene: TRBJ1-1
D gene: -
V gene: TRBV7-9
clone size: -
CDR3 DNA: TGTGCCAGCAGCTTAGGGGGCCCGAACACTGAAGCTTTCTTT
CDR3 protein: CASSLGGPNTEAFF

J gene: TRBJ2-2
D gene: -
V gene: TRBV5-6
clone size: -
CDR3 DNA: TGTGCCAGCAGCTTAGGCCCCAGGACCGGGGAGCTGTTTTTT
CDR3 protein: CASSLGPRTGELFF

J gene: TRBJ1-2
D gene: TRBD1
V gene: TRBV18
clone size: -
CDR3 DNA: TGTGCCAGCTCACCATTAATGCGGGACAGGGTCCAGATCTCCGGCTACACCTTC
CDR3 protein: CASSPLMRDRVQISGYTF

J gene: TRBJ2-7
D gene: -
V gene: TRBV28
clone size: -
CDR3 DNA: TGTGCCAGCAGTTCTCTGCAGGGCCCCCACGAGCAGTACTTC
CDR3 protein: CASSSLQGPHEQYF

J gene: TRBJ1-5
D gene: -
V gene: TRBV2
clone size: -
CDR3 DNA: TGTGCCAGCAGTGTCCCCGGGGGCAATCAGCCCCAGCATTTT
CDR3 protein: CASSVPGGNQPQHF

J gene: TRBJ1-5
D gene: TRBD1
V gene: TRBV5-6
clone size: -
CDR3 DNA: TGTGCCAGCAGCTTTGGGGGACAGTCATATAGCAATCAGCCCCAGCATTTT
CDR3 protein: CASSFGGQSYSNQPQHF

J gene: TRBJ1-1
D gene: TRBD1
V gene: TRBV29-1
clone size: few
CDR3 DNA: TGCAGCGGGGACAGGGTGAACACTGAAGCTTTCTTT
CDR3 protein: CSGDRVNTEAFF

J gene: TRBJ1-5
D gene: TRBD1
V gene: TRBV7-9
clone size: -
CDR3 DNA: TGTTCCAGCACCCCTGGTGGACAGGGCAATCAGCCCCAGCATTTT
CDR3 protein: CSSTPGGQGNQPQHF

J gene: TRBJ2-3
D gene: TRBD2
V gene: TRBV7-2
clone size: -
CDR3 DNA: TGTGCCAGCAGAGGGACTAGCGGGGGCAGAGATACGCAGTATTTT
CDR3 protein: CASRGTSGGRDTQYF

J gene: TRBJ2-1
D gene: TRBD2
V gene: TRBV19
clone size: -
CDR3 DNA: TGTGCCAGTAGTTTCGGGACTAGCGGGACCAATGAGCAGTTCTTC
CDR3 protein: CASSFGTSGTNEQFF